One sample yielded the 17 T cell receptor beta chains listed below, sequenced in a study of T cell repertoires in cytomegalovirus infection. In TCRdb, the reads were re-called with MiXCR into one record per CDR3 protein. There are about 490,000 distinct CDR3 sequences in the sample; 16% occur only once, and roughly a quarter lies in the top ten. The source material was CD8+ T cells from PBMCs. These receptors were taken from a human donor in good health (CMV status not recorded). Some clones in this sample may be carry-over from other donors' samples.

This clonotype turned up a few times. The chain employs TRBV5-5 and TRBJ2-3; 14 nucleotides match TRBD2. CDR3 length: 16 residues. Germline V gene sequence: CDR1 SGHKS, CDR2 YYEKEE (reference sequence). Trimming cost V 3 bases and J 5 bases; bases outside gene matches: 5. CDR3: CASSSPGLAGVDTQYF. The CDR3 DNA follows: TGTGCCAGCAGCTCGCCGGGACTAGCGGGGGTAGATACGCAGTATTTT.

The J gene is TRBJ1-5, the V gene TRBV6-4, with TRBD1 matching 12 bases. The CDR3 extends over 22 amino acids. Trimming took 2 bases from V and 1 from J; bases not matched to a gene: 18. The germline CDR1 and CDR2 sequences are MRHNA and SNTAGT. The CDR3 here is CASSDHPQFGTGGAWSNQPQHF. The CDR3 DNA is TGTGCCAGCAGTGACCATCCCCAATTCGGGACAGGGGGCGCTTGGAGCAATCAGCCCCAGCATTTT.

This clonotype showed up just a few times. In nucleotides, the CDR3 is TGTGCCACCAGCACAGGGCCCGGGGGGTCCAGGGGTGAGCAGTTCTTC. Amino acids: CATSTGPGGSRGEQFF. J is TRBJ2-1 and V is TRBV24-1, with D possibly being TRBD2 (7 bases). Germline CDR1 and CDR2: KGHDR and SFDVKD. The CDR3 covers 16 residues. Trimming stripped 7 bases from V and 9 bases from J, with 24 bases between.

This clonotype occurred many times. The chain recombines TRBV11-2 with TRBJ1-5; D call uncertain. Deletions cut 6 bases from V and 1 base from J, with 13 bases between. The V gene's germline CDR1 is SGHAT and CDR2 FQNNGV. The CDR3 totals 15 residues. The CDR3 loop reads CASSLERSSNQPQHF. CDR3 nucleotide sequence: TGTGCCAGCAGTCTTGAGAGGTCAAGCAATCAGCCCCAGCATTTT.

The table lists this clonotype with many counts. V and J are TRBV7-6 and TRBJ1-5; 7 bases line up with TRBD1. V shed 4 bases, J shed 7 bases, and the junction held 7 bases outside the gene matches. This CDR3 has 14 amino acids. CDR1 is SGHVS and CDR2 is FNYEAQ in the germline V gene. CDR3 sequence reads: CASSSRQGGQPQHF. In nucleotides, the CDR3 is TGTGCCAGCAGCTCCCGACAGGGCGGGCAGCCCCAGCATTTT.

The V gene is TRBV30, the J gene TRBJ1-6; 7 bases are shared with TRBD1. The CDR3 covers 14 residues. The germline CDR1 and CDR2 sequences are GTSNPN and SVGIG (reference sequence). V shed 4 bases, J shed 12 bases, and the junction held 12 bases outside the gene matches. The CDR3: CAWIAATGRKPLHF. CDR3 nucleotides: TGTGCCTGGATTGCGGCGACAGGGAGAAAACCCCTCCACTTT.

This clonotype was found many times. The chain recombines TRBV7-9 with TRBJ1-2; no definite D call. Germline V lookup: CDR1 SEHNR, CDR2 FQNEAQ (reference sequence). This CDR3 has 12 amino acids. V dropped 1 base and J dropped 3 bases, with 3 bases sitting between them. The CDR3 loop reads CASSLVYYGYTF. The CDR3 DNA reads TGTGCCAGCAGCTTAGTGTACTATGGCTACACCTTC. The variable domain in full, with the rest retrieved from reference TRBV7-9 and TRBJ1-2, is DTGVSQNPRHKITKRGQNVTFRCDPISEHNRLYWYRQTLGQGPEFLTYFQNEAQLEKSRLLSDRFSAERPKGSFSTLEIQRTEQGDSAMYLCASSLVYYGYTFGSGTRLTVV.

The genes are TRBV27 and TRBJ1-5; 10 bases align to TRBD1. Trimming removed 6 bases from V and 6 bases from J; junction bases left unmatched: 8. The length of the CDR3 is 15 residues. Germline V gene data show CDR1 as MNHEY and CDR2 as SMNVEV (reference sequence). CDR3 nucleotides: TGTGCCAGCAGCCACCGGGACAGGGGTTCTCAGCCCCAGCATTTT. Its translation: CASSHRDRGSQPQHF.

There are many counts of this clonotype. The chain recombines TRBV12-3 or TRBV12-4 with TRBJ1-4; D is ambiguous. Trimming took off 0 bases at V and 11 bases at J, with 10 bases between the two ends. The CDR3 extends over 13 amino acids. In nucleotides, the CDR3 is TGTGCCAGCAGTTTAGCCATCCGAGGGAAACTGTTTTTT. Its translation: CASSLAIRGKLFF.

This clonotype came up many times. This sequence joins TRBV7-9 and TRBJ1-2, with D unclear. Trimming took 4 bases from V and 8 from J, leaving 17 bases between them. Germline lookup yields CDR1 SEHNR and CDR2 FQNEAQ (reference sequence). This CDR3 comprises 14 residues. In DNA, the CDR3 is TGTGCCAGCAGCTCCGAGTCCCCCGGTGGCGGCTACACCTTC. Translating it yields CASSSESPGGGYTF.

This chain joins TRBV6-5 and TRBJ2-7; D remains unclear. Germline-derived CDR1 and CDR2 are MNHEY and SVGAGI. Trimming removed 6 bases from V and 5 bases from J, with 14 bases in between. The CDR3 is made up of 13 amino acids. The CDR3: CASSLDLTDEQYF. CDR3 nucleotide sequence: TGTGCCAGCAGCCTGGATCTGACGGACGAGCAGTACTTC.

The V call is TRBV12-5, the J call TRBJ2-3; 7 bases are a match to TRBD1. J gave up 0 bases and V 7 bases, and 7 bases lay outside the gene matches. CDR3 length: 15 residues. Germline V gene sequence: CDR1 LGHNT, CDR2 FRNRAP. CDR3 DNA sequence: TGTGCTAGTGATCTCGGACAGGCTAGCACAGATACGCAGTATTTT. It codes for CASDLGQASTDTQYF.

The rearrangement links TRBV3-1 to TRBJ2-5; D assignment may be TRBD1 or TRBD2 (5 bases each). CDR1 and CDR2 (germline): LGHDT, YNNKEL (reference sequence). The CDR3 runs 15 residues. Trimming pared 4 bases from V and 5 bases from J, leaving 17 bases between. CDR3 region: CASSPADGARETQYF. CDR3 DNA sequence: TGTGCCAGCAGCCCCGCCGACGGGGCCAGGGAGACCCAGTACTTC.

This clonotype was counted between two and nine times. The V and J genes are TRBV5-5 and TRBJ1-5; D gene unclear. Trimming took 1 base from V and 7 from J, leaving 12 bases between them. The CDR3 runs 14 residues. Germline V lookup: CDR1 SGHKS, CDR2 YYEKEE (reference sequence). The chain's CDR3 is CASSLMRERQPQHF. CDR3 nucleotides: TGTGCCAGCAGCTTGATGAGGGAGAGACAGCCCCAGCATTTT.

This clonotype was found a few times. This chain links TRBV24-1 with TRBJ2-5; 7 nucleotides line up with TRBD1. The CDR3 length is 17 residues. The J segment lost 1 base and the V segment lost 4 bases, leaving 11 bases of the junction unmatched. The germline CDR1 and CDR2 sequences are KGHDR and SFDVKD. In nucleotides, the CDR3 is TGTGCCACCAGTGACAGACTTCCGGGACAGAGCCAAGAGACCCAGTACTTC. The encoded protein is CATSDRLPGQSQETQYF.

The chain uses TRBV9 and TRBJ1-1; D is uncertain. Trimming took off 2 bases at V and 0 bases at J, with 8 bases between the two ends. The CDR3 totals 14 residues. Germline lookup yields CDR1 SGDLS and CDR2 YYNGEE. The CDR3 here is CASSVGELNTEAFF. CDR3 sequence (DNA): TGTGCCAGCAGCGTCGGAGAACTGAACACTGAAGCTTTCTTT.

The rearrangement uses TRBV27 and TRBJ1-4; TRBD1 matches at 7 bases. Unmatched junction bases numbered 6, after V lost 8 bases and J lost 6 bases. There are 13 residues in the CDR3. Germline values: CDR1 MNHEY, CDR2 SMNVEV (reference sequence). CDR3 in DNA: TGTGCCAGCTGCGACGGGACAGATGAAAAACTGTTTTTT. Amino acids: CASCDGTDEKLFF.